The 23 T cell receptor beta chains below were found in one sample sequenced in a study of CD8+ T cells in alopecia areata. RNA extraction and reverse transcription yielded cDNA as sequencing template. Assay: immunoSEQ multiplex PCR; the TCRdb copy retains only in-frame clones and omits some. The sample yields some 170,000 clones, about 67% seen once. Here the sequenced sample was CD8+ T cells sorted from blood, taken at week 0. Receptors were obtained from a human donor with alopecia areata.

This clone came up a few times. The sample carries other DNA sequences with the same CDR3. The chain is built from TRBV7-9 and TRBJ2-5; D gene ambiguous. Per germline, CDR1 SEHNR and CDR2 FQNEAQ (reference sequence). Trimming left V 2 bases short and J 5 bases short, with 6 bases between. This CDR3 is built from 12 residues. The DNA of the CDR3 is TGTGCCAGCAGCTTATCGTCGGAGACCCAGTACTTC. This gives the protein CASSLSSETQYF.

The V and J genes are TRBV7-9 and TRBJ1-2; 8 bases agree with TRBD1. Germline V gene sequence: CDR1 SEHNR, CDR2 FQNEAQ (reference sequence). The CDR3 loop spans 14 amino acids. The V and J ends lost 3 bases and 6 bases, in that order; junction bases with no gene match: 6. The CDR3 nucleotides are TGTGCCAGCAGCTTCAGCAGGGGGCTAGATGGCTACACCTTC. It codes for CASSFSRGLDGYTF.

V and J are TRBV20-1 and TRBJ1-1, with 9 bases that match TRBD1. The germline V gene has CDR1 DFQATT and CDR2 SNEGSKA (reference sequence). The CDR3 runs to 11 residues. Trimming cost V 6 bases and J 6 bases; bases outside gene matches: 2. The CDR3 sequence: CSARQGAEAFF. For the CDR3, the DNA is TGCAGTGCGAGACAGGGGGCTGAAGCTTTCTTT.

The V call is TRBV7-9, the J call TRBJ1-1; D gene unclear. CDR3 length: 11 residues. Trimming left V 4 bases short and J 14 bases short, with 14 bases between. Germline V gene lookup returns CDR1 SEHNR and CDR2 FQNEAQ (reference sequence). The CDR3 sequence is CASSSGPFLFF. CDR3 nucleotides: TGTGCCAGCAGCTCCGGGCCCTTTTTGTTCTTT.

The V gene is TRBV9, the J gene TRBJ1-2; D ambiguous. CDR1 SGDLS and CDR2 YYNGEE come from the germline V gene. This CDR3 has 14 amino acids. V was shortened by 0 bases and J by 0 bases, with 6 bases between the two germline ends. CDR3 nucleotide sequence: TGTGCCAGCAGCGTAGGAGATACTAACTATGGCTACACCTTC. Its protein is CASSVGDTNYGYTF.

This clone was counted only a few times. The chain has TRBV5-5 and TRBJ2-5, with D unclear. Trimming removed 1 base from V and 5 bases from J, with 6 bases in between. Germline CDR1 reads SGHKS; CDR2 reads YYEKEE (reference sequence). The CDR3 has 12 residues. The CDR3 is CASSLLLETQYF. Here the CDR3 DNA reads TGTGCCAGCAGCTTGCTCTTGGAGACCCAGTACTTC.

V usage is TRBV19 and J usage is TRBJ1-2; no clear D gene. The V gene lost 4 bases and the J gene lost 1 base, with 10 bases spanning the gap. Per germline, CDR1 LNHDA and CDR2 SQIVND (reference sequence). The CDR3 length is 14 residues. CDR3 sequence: CASSTPGLNYGYTF. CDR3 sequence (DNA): TGTGCCAGTAGTACCCCAGGACTTAACTATGGCTACACCTTC.

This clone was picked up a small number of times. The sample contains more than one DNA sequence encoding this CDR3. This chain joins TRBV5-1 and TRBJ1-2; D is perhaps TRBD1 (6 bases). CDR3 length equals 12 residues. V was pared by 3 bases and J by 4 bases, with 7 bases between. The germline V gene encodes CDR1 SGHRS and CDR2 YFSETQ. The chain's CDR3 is CASSSDSYGYTF. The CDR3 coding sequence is TGCGCCAGCAGCTCGGACAGCTATGGCTACACCTTC.

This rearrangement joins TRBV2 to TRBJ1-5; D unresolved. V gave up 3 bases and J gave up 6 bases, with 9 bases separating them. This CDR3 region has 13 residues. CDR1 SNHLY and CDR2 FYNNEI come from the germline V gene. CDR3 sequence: CASSDVGGQPQHF. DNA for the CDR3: TGTGCCAGCAGTGATGTAGGAGGTCAGCCCCAGCATTTT.

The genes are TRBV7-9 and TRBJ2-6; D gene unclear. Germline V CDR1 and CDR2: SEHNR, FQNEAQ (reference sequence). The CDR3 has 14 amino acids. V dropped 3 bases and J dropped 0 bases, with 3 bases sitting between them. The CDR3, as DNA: TGTGCCAGCAGCTTTGGCTCTGGGGCCAACGTCCTGACTTTC. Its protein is CASSFGSGANVLTF.

CDR3 residues: CASSYGGSGANVLTF. The CDR3 region has the DNA TGTGCCAGCAGTTACGGGGGTTCTGGGGCCAACGTCCTGACTTTC. V is TRBV27 and J is TRBJ2-6, with a tentative D call TRBD2 (6 bases). The CDR3 loop spans 15 amino acids. Looked up from germline, CDR1 is MNHEY and CDR2 is SMNVEV (reference sequence). Trimming shortened V by 4 bases and J by 1 base, and 8 bases separated the two germline ends. Full variable domain (remainder filled in from reference TRBV27 and TRBJ2-6): EAQVTQNPRYLITVTGKKLTVTCSQNMNHEYMSWYRQDPGLGLRQIYYSMNVEVTDKGDVPEGYKVSRKEKRNFPLILESPSPNQTSLYFCASSYGGSGANVLTFGAGSRLTVL.

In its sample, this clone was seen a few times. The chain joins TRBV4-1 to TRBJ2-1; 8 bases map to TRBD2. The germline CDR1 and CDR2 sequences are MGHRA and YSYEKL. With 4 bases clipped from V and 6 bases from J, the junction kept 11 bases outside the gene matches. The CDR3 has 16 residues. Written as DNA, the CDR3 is TGCGCCAGCAGCCCGAAGGAGCGGGGGACTCGCAATGAGCAGTTCTTC. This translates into CASSPKERGTRNEQFF.

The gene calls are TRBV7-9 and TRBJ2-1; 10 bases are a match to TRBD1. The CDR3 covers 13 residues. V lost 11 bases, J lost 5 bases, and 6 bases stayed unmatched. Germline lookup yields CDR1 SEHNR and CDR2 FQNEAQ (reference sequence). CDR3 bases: TGTGCCGAAGGCGGGACAGGGGACAATGAGCAGTTCTTC. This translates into CAEGGTGDNEQFF.

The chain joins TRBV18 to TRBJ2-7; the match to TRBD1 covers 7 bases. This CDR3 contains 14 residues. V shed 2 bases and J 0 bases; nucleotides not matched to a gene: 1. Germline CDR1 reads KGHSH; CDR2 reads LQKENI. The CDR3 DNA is TGTGCCAGCTCACCAGGGACAGCCTCCTACGAGCAGTACTTC. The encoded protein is CASSPGTASYEQYF.

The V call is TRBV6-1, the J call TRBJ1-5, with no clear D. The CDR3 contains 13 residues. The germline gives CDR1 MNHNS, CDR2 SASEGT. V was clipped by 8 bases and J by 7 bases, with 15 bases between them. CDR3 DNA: TGTGCCAGCCGGAGGGAGGTGGGGCAGCCCCAGCATTTT. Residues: CASRREVGQPQHF.

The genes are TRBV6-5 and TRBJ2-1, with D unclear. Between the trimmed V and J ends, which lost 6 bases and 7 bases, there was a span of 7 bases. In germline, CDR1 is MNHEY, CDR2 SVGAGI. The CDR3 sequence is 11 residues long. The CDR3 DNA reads TGTGCCAGCAGGTTCATTAATGAGCAGTTCTTC. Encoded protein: CASRFINEQFF.

CDR3 DNA: TGTGCCAGCAGCCCTCCGGGACTAGCGGGGATGTCCTACGAGCAGTACTTC. Translating it yields CASSPPGLAGMSYEQYF. The rearrangement uses TRBV7-2 and TRBJ2-7, with TRBD2 matching over 13 bases. The CDR3 covers 17 residues. Per germline, CDR1 SGHTA and CDR2 FQGNSA. J gave up 1 base and V 5 bases, and 8 bases lay outside the gene matches.

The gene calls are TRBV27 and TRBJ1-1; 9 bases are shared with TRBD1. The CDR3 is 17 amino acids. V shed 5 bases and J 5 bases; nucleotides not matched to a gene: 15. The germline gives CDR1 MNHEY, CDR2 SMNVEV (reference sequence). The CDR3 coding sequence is TGTGCCAGCAGTCCGGGACAGGGCTCGGGTTGGAAGACTGAAGCTTTCTTT. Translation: CASSPGQGSGWKTEAFF.

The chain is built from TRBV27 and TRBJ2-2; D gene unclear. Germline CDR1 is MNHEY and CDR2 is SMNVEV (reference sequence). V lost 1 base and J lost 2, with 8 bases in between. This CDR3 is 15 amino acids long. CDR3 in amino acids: CASSLYFRNTGELFF. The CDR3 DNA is TGTGCCAGCAGTTTATATTTCAGAAACACCGGGGAGCTGTTTTTT.

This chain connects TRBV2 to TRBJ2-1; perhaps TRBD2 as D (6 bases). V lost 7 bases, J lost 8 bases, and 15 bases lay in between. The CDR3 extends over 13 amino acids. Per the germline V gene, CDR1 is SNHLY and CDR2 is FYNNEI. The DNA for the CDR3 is TGTGCCAGCAATAGCGGTCTCGGGGATGAGCAGTTCTTC. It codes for CASNSGLGDEQFF.

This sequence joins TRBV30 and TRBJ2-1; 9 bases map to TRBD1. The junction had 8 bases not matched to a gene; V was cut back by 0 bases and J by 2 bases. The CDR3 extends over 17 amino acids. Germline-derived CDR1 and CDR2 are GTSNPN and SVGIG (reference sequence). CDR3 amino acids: CAWSVRRWTGAYNEQFF. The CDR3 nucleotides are TGTGCCTGGAGTGTAAGGCGTTGGACAGGGGCCTACAATGAGCAGTTCTTC. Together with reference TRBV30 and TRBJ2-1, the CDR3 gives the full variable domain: SQTIHQWPATLVQPVGSPLSLECTVEGTSNPNLYWYRQAAGRGLQLLFYSVGIGQISSEVPQNLSASRPQDRQFILSSKKLLLSDSGFYLCAWSVRRWTGAYNEQFFGPGTRLTVL.

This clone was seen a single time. The CDR3 sequence: CASSFVVGDEQFF. The DNA for the CDR3 is TGTGCCAGCAGCTTTGTGGTGGGGGATGAGCAGTTCTTC. V and J are TRBV7-2 and TRBJ2-1, with D perhaps assigned TRBD1 or TRBD2 (5 bases each). CDR1 and CDR2 (germline): SGHTA, FQGNSA. Trimming removed 3 bases from V and 8 bases from J, with 11 bases in between. This CDR3 spans 13 amino acids.

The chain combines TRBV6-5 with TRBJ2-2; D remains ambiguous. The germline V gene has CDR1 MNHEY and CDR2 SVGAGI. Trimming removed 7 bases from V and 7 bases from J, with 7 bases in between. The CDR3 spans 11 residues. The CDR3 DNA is TGTGCCAGCATATTTCGCGGGGAGCTGTTTTTT. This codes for CASIFRGELFF.